The 21 T cell receptor beta chains below come from one sample, sequenced in a study of metastatic and nonmetastatic thyroid tumors. No treatment of any kind had been given to any patient before thyroid surgery. TCRdb reanalyzed the PCR reads via MiXCR. The profile shows under 95,000 clones, 9.5% to 15% of them singletons. The sample was blood. Receptor source: a female donor with papillary thyroid cancer or a benign thyroid nodule (not recorded which). Some clones in this sample may be carry-over from other donors' samples.

V is TRBV11-2 and J is TRBJ2-7; D call uncertain. Trimming stripped 1 base from V and 0 bases from J, with 10 bases between. Looked up from germline, CDR1 is SGHAT and CDR2 is FQNNGV. The CDR3 sequence is 15 residues long. CDR3 sequence (DNA): TGTGCCAGCAGCTTAGGGGCGTTGAGCTCCTACGAGCAGTACTTC. It yields the protein CASSLGALSSYEQYF.

This clone was counted between two and nine times. Other DNA sequences of this sample code for an identical CDR3. V is TRBV29-1 and J is TRBJ2-7, with 8 bases matching TRBD1. Germline values: CDR1 SQVTM, CDR2 ANQGSEA. There are 15 residues in the CDR3. V was clipped by 7 bases and J by 5 bases; unmatched bases: 16. As DNA, the CDR3 is TGCAGCGCTCTAGATGCAGGGGGCCAGGAGGACGAGCAGTACTTC. This sequence encodes CSALDAGGQEDEQYF.

The table lists this clone with many counts. The chain uses TRBV4-1 and TRBJ1-1; TRBD1 matches 8 bases. CDR3 length equals 15 residues. The germline V gene encodes CDR1 MGHRA and CDR2 YSYEKL. Germline trimming cut 4 bases from V and 4 bases from J; bases unmatched to any gene: 8. DNA of the CDR3: TGCGCCAGCAGCCCACCTATACAGGGGGGCACTGAAGCTTTCTTT. It encodes CASSPPIQGGTEAFF.

This clone was counted ten times or more. The CDR3 protein is CASSSLGQVNTGELFF. The CDR3 DNA reads TGTGCCAGCTCATCACTCGGACAGGTGAACACCGGGGAGCTGTTTTTT. The chain recombines TRBV18 with TRBJ2-2; 7 positions match TRBD1. V lost 5 bases, J lost 1 base, and 7 bases stayed unmatched. This CDR3 has 16 amino acids. From germline, CDR1 is KGHSH and CDR2 LQKENI.

This clone came up many times. The chain uses TRBV20-1 and TRBJ1-1; no firm D call. The germline V gene encodes CDR1 DFQATT and CDR2 SNEGSKA (reference sequence). The CDR3 runs 10 residues. V lost 1 base and J 7 bases, leaving 4 bases between the germline ends. DNA of the CDR3: TGCAGTGCTAGAGTCGGTGAAGCTTTCTTT. It codes for CSARVGEAFF.

A word on this clone: A much larger clone sits a single nucleotide away, making a read error possible. The chain carries TRBV9 and TRBJ2-1; D is perhaps TRBD2 (6 bases). Per the germline V gene, CDR1 is SGDLS and CDR2 is YYNGEE. Trimming pared 0 bases from V and 3 bases from J, leaving 10 bases between. This CDR3 contains 15 residues. CDR3 sequence reads: CASSVGSGDYNEQFF. In DNA form, the CDR3 reads TGTGCCAGCAGCGTAGGTAGCGGTGACTACAATGAGCAGTTCTTC.

This clone was detected only a few times. One base away lies a much larger clone, so this may be a sequencing read error. The chain is built from TRBV29-1 and TRBJ2-5, with D possibly TRBD2 on 5 matching bases. Germline-derived CDR1 and CDR2 are SQVTM and ANQGSEA. This CDR3 region has 14 residues. CDR3 amino acids: CSVQGFGLQDTQYF. DNA of the CDR3: TGCAGCGTCCAAGGATTCGGACTGCAAGATACCCAGTACTTC.

This clone came up many times. The chain is built from TRBV20-1 and TRBJ1-2; unclear D gene. The CDR3 extends over 14 amino acids. V lost 0 bases, J lost 3 bases, and 11 bases lay in between. Germline CDR1 DFQATT, CDR2 SNEGSKA (reference sequence). CDR3 DNA: TGCAGTGCTAGAGATCCCGCATCCTACTATGGCTACACCTTC. Translating gives CSARDPASYYGYTF.

In this sample, this clone turned up many times. One end of the junction fails to match germline, which may point to a read error. Other nucleotide sequences in the sample specify the same CDR3. The J gene is TRBJ1-6, the V gene TRBV7-3; TRBD1 aligns across 9 bases. This CDR3 has 17 amino acids. Germline V gene sequence: CDR1 SGHTA, CDR2 FQGTGA. The CDR3 nucleotides are TGTGCCAGCAGCCCACGGACAGGGGCCATCGATAATTCACCCCTCCACTTC. This encodes CASSPRTGAIDNSPLHF.

With respect to this clone: The junction does not match germline at one end; this may be a read error. The V call is TRBV20-1, the J call TRBJ2-5, with no clear D. The germline V gene has CDR1 DFQATT and CDR2 SNEGSKA (reference sequence). CDR3 length equals 11 residues. The CDR3 region has the DNA TGCAGTGATAGAGTCGGTGAGACACAGTACTTC. Translation: CSDRVGETQYF.

This clone was detected many times. The V gene is TRBV7-8, the J gene TRBJ1-5, with a tentative D call TRBD1 (5 bases). Looked up from germline, CDR1 is SGHVS and CDR2 is FQNEAQ. Trimming cost V 3 bases and J 6 bases, with 15 bases left between them. This CDR3 region has 15 residues. CDR3 bases: TGTGCCAGCAGCTTGGGTAGGGGCGTCGGTCAGCCCCAGCATTTT. Translated: CASSLGRGVGQPQHF.

The gene calls are TRBV28 and TRBJ2-7, with 7 nucleotides matching TRBD1. The CDR3 extends over 14 amino acids. The germline CDR1 and CDR2 sequences are MDHEN and SYDVKM. J was trimmed by 6 bases and V by 3 bases; bases with no gene match: 8. The CDR3 sequence is CASSLPGQFSEQYF. Here the CDR3 DNA reads TGTGCCAGCAGTTTGCCGGGACAGTTCTCCGAGCAGTACTTC.

This clone was seen many times. This chain connects TRBV28 to TRBJ1-4; weak D call: TRBD1 (5 bases). V was clipped by 6 bases and J by 7 bases, with 18 bases between them. The CDR3 length is 15 residues. Germline V lookup: CDR1 MDHEN, CDR2 SYDVKM. CDR3 bases: TGTGCCAGCAGGCGCCAGGGACCCGGAGGTGAAAAACTGTTTTTT. This sequence encodes CASRRQGPGGEKLFF.

This clone was seen at least ten times. V usage is TRBV13 and J usage is TRBJ2-6; 7 nucleotides match TRBD1. V shed 5 bases, J shed 0 bases, and the junction held 13 bases outside the gene matches. The germline CDR1 and CDR2 sequences are PRHDT and FYEKMQ (reference sequence). This CDR3 comprises 19 residues. CDR3: CASSKVGQVGVSGANVLTF. CDR3 nucleotide sequence: TGTGCCAGCAGCAAGGTCGGACAGGTCGGAGTCTCTGGGGCCAACGTCCTGACTTTC.

The sample holds many counts of this clone. The chain carries TRBV12-3 or TRBV12-4 and TRBJ1-5; tentatively, D is TRBD1 (6 bases). The CDR3 runs 13 residues. With 9 bases removed from V and 7 bases from J, the gap between germline ends came to 16 bases. DNA for the CDR3: TGTGCCAGTGAACAGGGAGGTGGCCAGCCCCAGCATTTT. This encodes CASEQGGGQPQHF.

This clone was seen repeatedly, ten times or more. Other DNA sequences within the sample encode an identical CDR3. The chain employs TRBV6-1 and TRBJ2-3; TRBD1 matches 10 bases. The CDR3 extends over 17 amino acids. Germline assignment: CDR1 MNHNS and CDR2 SASEGT. Losses at the gene ends were 0 bases for V and 5 bases for J; bases not matched to a gene: 8. The CDR3 coding sequence is TGTGCCAGCAGTGAAGCACCAGCGGGACAGGGGAAAGATACGCAGTATTTT. As protein: CASSEAPAGQGKDTQYF.

Concerning this clone itself: One junction end disagrees with the germline gene, perhaps due to a read error. The chain couples TRBV12-3 or TRBV12-4 to TRBJ1-5, with D perhaps TRBD1 (5 bases). The CDR3 length is 15 residues. The CDR3 spells CAISLADSEGQPQHF. The DNA of the CDR3 is TGTGCCATCAGTTTAGCCGACAGTGAAGGTCAGCCCCAGCATTTT.

This clone appeared many times. This chain connects TRBV11-3 to TRBJ2-7; D unclear. This CDR3 region has 13 residues. CDR1 is SGHNT, CDR2 YENEEA, per germline. V lost 0 bases, J lost 5 bases, and 8 bases lay in between. The CDR3 DNA reads as TGTGCCAGCAGCTTAGATACTGAGCACGAGCAGTACTTC. It codes for CASSLDTEHEQYF. The variable domain in full, with the rest retrieved from reference TRBV11-3 and TRBJ2-7, is EAGVVQSPRYKIIEKKQPVAFWCNPISGHNTLYWYLQNLGQGPELLIRYENEEAVDDSQLPKDRFSAERLKGVDSTLKIQPAELGDSAVYLCASSLDTEHEQYFGPGTRLTVT.

This clone was found many times. The chain has TRBV19 and TRBJ2-1, with D unresolved. Germline CDR1 is LNHDA and CDR2 is SQIVND (reference sequence). The CDR3 extends over 13 amino acids. V dropped 0 bases and J dropped 12 bases, with 12 bases sitting between them. CDR3 sequence (DNA): TGTGCCAGTAGTATAGAGGCAAGCCATGGGCAGTTCTTC. Translated, it gives CASSIEASHGQFF.

This clone has just a few counts. An end of the junction does not agree with germline; a read error may underlie this. V is TRBV6-2 or TRBV6-3 and J is TRBJ2-2; 11 bases are shared with TRBD1. In germline, CDR1 is MNHEY, CDR2 SVGEGT. The CDR3 totals 15 residues. The CDR3 here is CASSSGTGGTGELFF. The CDR3 DNA reads TGTGCTAGCAGTTCTGGGACAGGGGGGACCGGGGAGCTGTTTTTC.

To note about this clone: The junction differs from germline at one of its ends, possibly a read error. The chain combines TRBV7-3 with TRBJ1-2, with 11 bases matching TRBD1. CDR1 and CDR2 from the germline V gene are SGHTA and FQGTGA. This CDR3 is built from 15 residues. The CDR3 DNA reads as TGTGCCAGCAGATTAACGCGGACAGGGGGCTATAGCTACACCTTC. It yields the protein CASRLTRTGGYSYTF. The whole variable domain, remainder taken from reference TRBV7-3 and TRBJ1-2, is GAGVSQTPSNKVTEKGKYVELRCDPISGHTALYWYRQSLGQGPEFLIYFQGTGAADDSGLPNDRFFAVRPEGSVSTLKIQRTERGDSAVYLCASRLTRTGGYSYTFGSGTRLTVV.